A single sample gave rise to the 20 T cell receptor beta chains below, sequenced in a study of T-cell reconstitution after alpha-beta-depleted transplantation in children. Using unique molecular identifiers, the investigators prepared the TCRbeta library. TCRdb independently ran MiXCR on the PCR reads; one entry per CDR3 protein. Here the sample spans 800,000 to 1,000,000 distinct CDR3 sequences, about 29% being singletons. Material: PBMCs, mostly from graft donor cells, obtained 360 days after TCRalphabeta/CD19-depleted stem cell transplant. These receptors all come from a boy under two years old who had a stem cell transplant for SCID, so the T cells may come from the graft donor.

The chain combines TRBV25-1 with TRBJ2-1; D is tentatively TRBD1 or TRBD2 (6 bases each). The CDR3 extends over 13 amino acids. The V and J ends lost 7 bases and 3 bases respectively, with 10 bases between them. Germline V gene data show CDR1 as MGHDK and CDR2 as SYGVNS. The CDR3 nucleotides are TGTGCCAGCACGGGGGCTAACTACAATGAGCAGTTCTTC. Translating gives CASTGANYNEQFF.

The chain recombines TRBV7-2 with TRBJ2-7; 12 positions agree with TRBD1. J was trimmed by 7 bases and V by 4 bases; bases with no gene match: 5. Germline CDR1 reads SGHTA; CDR2 reads FQGNSA. The CDR3 sequence is 14 residues long. In DNA, the CDR3 is TGTGCCAGCAGCTGGGACAGGGGGCTAGGTGAGCAGTACTTC. Its protein product is CASSWDRGLGEQYF.

The genes are TRBV7-2 and TRBJ2-5, with unresolved D. V dropped 0 bases and J dropped 0 bases, with 8 bases sitting between them. CDR1 and CDR2 (germline): SGHTA, FQGNSA. The CDR3 is 15 residues long. CDR3 bases: TGTGCCAGCAGCTTAGCGGGTCTCTACCAAGAGACCCAGTACTTC. This sequence encodes CASSLAGLYQETQYF.

This chain uses TRBV20-1 with TRBJ2-2; TRBD2 matches at 12 bases. V shed 3 bases and J 3 bases; nucleotides not matched to a gene: 8. Germline CDR1 and CDR2: DFQATT and SNEGSKA (reference sequence). The CDR3 extends over 17 amino acids. This CDR3 is CSARGLAGRPDTGELFF. The DNA of the CDR3 is TGCAGTGCTAGGGGACTAGCGGGCCGGCCGGACACCGGGGAGCTGTTTTTT.

V usage is TRBV4-3 and J usage is TRBJ2-7, with 10 bases identical to TRBD1. Per germline, CDR1 LGHNA and CDR2 YSLEER. The CDR3 runs 15 residues. The V and J ends lost 0 bases and 4 bases, in that order; junction bases with no gene match: 3. CDR3 bases: TGCGCCAGCAGCCAAGATACGGGACAGGGGTACGAGCAGTACTTC. Protein: CASSQDTGQGYEQYF.

The rearrangement uses TRBV11-1 and TRBJ2-1; no clear D. V was trimmed by 1 base and J by 8 bases, leaving 12 bases between them. Germline V gives CDR1 SGHAT, CDR2 FQDESV (reference sequence). The CDR3 covers 14 residues. DNA of the CDR3: TGTGCCAGCAGCTTAGGCGGCCCCTCGGATGAGCAGTTCTTC. The encoded protein is CASSLGGPSDEQFF.

V and J are TRBV4-2 and TRBJ2-7; 7 bases align to TRBD1. Per germline, CDR1 LGHNA and CDR2 YNFKEQ. V shed 4 bases, J shed 3 bases, and the junction held 15 bases outside the gene matches. The CDR3 runs to 17 residues. CDR3 residues: CASSLEAPGTANYEQYF. CDR3 in DNA: TGTGCCAGCAGCCTCGAAGCCCCCGGGACAGCGAACTACGAGCAGTACTTC.

This clonotype was seen once. The chain carries TRBV7-2 and TRBJ2-5; 14 positions agree with TRBD2. Germline V gene data show CDR1 as SGHTA and CDR2 as FQGNSA. V shed 1 base and J 5 bases; nucleotides not matched to a gene: 6. The CDR3 is 17 residues long. CDR3 coding DNA: TGTGCCAGCAGCTTAGTGGGGACTAGCGGGGGCGGGGAGACCCAGTACTTC. It yields the protein CASSLVGTSGGGETQYF.

The chain combines TRBV14 with TRBJ1-2, with unresolved D. The germline V gene encodes CDR1 SGHDN and CDR2 FVKESK. This CDR3 contains 13 residues. V was pared by 1 base and J by 4 bases, with 7 bases between. DNA for the CDR3: TGTGCCAGCAGCCAAGGGAGGCCCTATGGCTACACCTTC. Its translation is CASSQGRPYGYTF.

This sequence joins TRBV28 and TRBJ2-1; 9 bases agree with TRBD2. The CDR3 runs 19 residues. V lost 0 bases, J lost 8 bases, and 17 bases stayed unmatched. Germline-derived CDR1 and CDR2 are MDHEN and SYDVKM. CDR3 nucleotides: TGTGCCAGCAGTTTATGGGGGGACGGGGGGAGCGGGGGGATGCATGAGCAGTTCTTC. Its protein product is CASSLWGDGGSGGMHEQFF.

The rearrangement uses TRBV27 and TRBJ2-3; unclear D gene. The CDR3 is 13 residues long. V shed 0 bases and J shed 9 bases, with 10 bases lying between them. CDR1 and CDR2 from the germline V gene are MNHEY and SMNVEV (reference sequence). In DNA, the CDR3 is TGTGCCAGCAGTTTATCGACACGGTGGACGCAGTATTTT. Translating it yields CASSLSTRWTQYF.

The chain has TRBV4-3 and TRBJ2-3; D remains ambiguous. Germline-derived CDR1 and CDR2 are LGHNA and YSLEER. This CDR3 comprises 15 residues. V was pared by 2 bases and J by 0 bases, with 9 bases between. CDR3 residues: CASSQLATSTDTQYF. CDR3 DNA: TGCGCCAGCAGCCAATTGGCTACCAGCACAGATACGCAGTATTTT.

V is TRBV20-1 and J is TRBJ1-1, with 10 bases that match TRBD1. CDR3 length: 14 residues. Germline lookup yields CDR1 DFQATT and CDR2 SNEGSKA (reference sequence). V was clipped by 6 bases and J by 4 bases; unmatched bases: 8. CDR3 coding DNA: TGCAGTGCCAAAAGACAGGGGGCGATCACTGAAGCTTTCTTT. Translating gives CSAKRQGAITEAFF.

This clonotype occurred a few times. V is TRBV7-8 and J is TRBJ2-1; D could derive from TRBD1 or TRBD2 (6 bases each). The CDR3 sequence is 14 residues long. CDR1 SGHVS and CDR2 FQNEAQ come from the germline V gene. V lost 4 bases and J lost 9, with 16 bases in between. The CDR3 DNA reads TGTGCCAGCAGCTCGACGGGGGCGAGGGGTGAGCAGTTCTTC. As protein: CASSSTGARGEQFF.

The rearrangement joins TRBV15 to TRBJ2-3, with D tentatively TRBD2 (7 bases). The germline V and J ends were trimmed by 1 base and 2 bases, with 13 bases remaining between them. Germline CDR1 LNHNV, CDR2 YYDKDF (reference sequence). The CDR3 has 16 amino acids. CDR3 in DNA: TGTGCCACCAGCAGAGTTGGGGGGGCCTACACAGATACGCAGTATTTT. Translating it yields CATSRVGGAYTDTQYF.

This clonotype was counted many times. The rearrangement uses TRBV20-1 and TRBJ1-6; a weak D match, TRBD1 (6 bases). This CDR3 has 13 residues. Germline assignment: CDR1 DFQATT and CDR2 SNEGSKA (reference sequence). V lost 8 bases and J lost 10, with 18 bases in between. The CDR3 spells CSPDPHRDSPLHF. The DNA for the CDR3 is TGCAGTCCCGACCCCCACAGGGACTCACCCCTCCACTTT.

The V gene is TRBV7-2, the J gene TRBJ2-7; TRBD1 aligns across 9 bases. The CDR3 has 16 amino acids. After removal of 3 bases from V and 1 base from J, the junction contained 7 bases not matched to a gene. CDR1 and CDR2 from the germline V gene are SGHTA and FQGNSA. Here the CDR3 reads CASSLPQGAPSYEQYF. The DNA for the CDR3 is TGTGCCAGCAGCTTGCCACAGGGGGCCCCATCCTACGAGCAGTACTTC.

This clonotype has a handful of counts. The chain recombines TRBV7-2 with TRBJ2-7, with a tentative D call TRBD2 (5 bases). Germline CDR1 reads SGHTA; CDR2 reads FQGNSA. CDR3 length equals 14 residues. Deletions cut 3 bases from V and 3 bases from J, with 12 bases between. The DNA of the CDR3 is TGTGCCAGCAGCTTCGACTACCAGAACTACGAGCAGTACTTC. Amino acid sequence: CASSFDYQNYEQYF.

This clonotype has only a few counts. The chain carries TRBV20-1 and TRBJ2-1, with D possibly TRBD2 on 5 matching bases. Germline CDR1 and CDR2: DFQATT and SNEGSKA (reference sequence). The CDR3 spans 10 residues. The CDR3 sequence: CTPSGNEQFF. The CDR3 DNA reads as TGCACCCCAAGCGGTAATGAGCAGTTCTTC.

There are a few counts of this clonotype. The chain recombines TRBV12-3 or TRBV12-4 with TRBJ2-5; 11 bases fit TRBD2. The J segment lost 7 bases and the V segment lost 4 bases, leaving 2 bases of the junction unmatched. This CDR3 is 13 amino acids long. The CDR3 bases are TGTGCCAGCAGTTCCGGGACTAGCGGGACCCAGTACTTC. Protein: CASSSGTSGTQYF.